This TCR beta chain was sequenced in a study of blood T cell repertoires in COVID-19. Study overall: Donors in the United States, Italy and Spain gave samples during acute or convalescent COVID-19. PBMCs, B-cell-depleted T cells, or T cells were the source of the cDNA or gDNA that made up the material.

While infection was still active, Seattle patients were enrolled and then followed longitudinally. Using immunoSEQ multiplex PCR, the repertoire was profiled, and TCRdb retains in-frame clones only, with some absent. This sample yields under 95,000 clones, of which approximately 91% are seen a single time; just over 2.5% belongs to the top ten. The CDR3 is made up of 16 amino acids. From germline, CDR1 is MNHNY and CDR2 SVGAGI (reference sequence). J gave up 7 bases and V 2 bases, and 11 bases lay outside the gene matches. This clonotype originated in a man over 45 with COVID-19, enrolled during active disease. V gene TRBV6-6 combines with J gene TRBJ1-5; TRBD1 agrees at 7 bases. Sequenced: peripheral blood. CDR3: CASSYPPTGEIQPQHF. The CDR3 coding sequence is TGTGCCAGCAGTTACCCCCCAACAGGGGAAATACAGCCCCAGCATTTT.